This T cell receptor beta chain was profiled in a study of early T cells in non-severe SARS-CoV-2 infection. Study-wide points: VDJdb-based matching was biased toward anti-spike CD8 responses and missed private and CD4 specificities.

From the 5' RACE reads, TCRdb called clonotypes with MiXCR, one entry per CDR3 protein. The profile shows tens of thousands of distinct CDR3 sequences, around 5% of them singletons. Germline V CDR1 and CDR2: SGHAT, FQNNGV. The CDR3 has 14 residues. The germline V and J ends were trimmed by 4 bases and 4 bases, with 14 bases remaining between them. Notes on this clonotype: What it binds is unknown.

V gene TRBV11-2 combines with J gene TRBJ2-7; possible D gene TRBD2, 6 bases. The origin of this receptor is an adult who was a healthcare worker with PCR-confirmed SARS-CoV-2 infection or an uninfected control (not recorded which). Sequencing was performed on whole blood. The CDR3 here is CASSSTGLIYEQYF. The CDR3 coding sequence is TGTGCCAGCAGCTCGACGGGACTCATATACGAGCAGTACTTC.